This TCR beta chain was identified in a study of blood T cell repertoires in COVID-19. Study-level background: Sources were T cells, B-cell-depleted T cells, or PBMCs; the material itself was cDNA or gDNA.

V dropped 6 bases and J dropped 8 bases, with 10 bases sitting between them. This CDR3 contains 11 residues. This clone appeared a single time. The table came from immunoSEQ multiplex PCR; TCRdb's copy has only in-frame clones and leaves some out. The sample consists of approximately 240,000 clones, about 83% of them appearing once. The rearrangement links TRBV12-3 or TRBV12-4 to TRBJ1-1; D gene unclear. The origin of this receptor is a woman aged 25-40 years with COVID-19, enrolled during active disease. Material: peripheral blood. CDR3 sequence (DNA): TGTGCCAGCAGAAACCCGACAGAAGCTTTCTTT. Protein sequence: CASRNPTEAFF.